This record covers a single TCR beta chain. Its antigen has not been determined. Base qualities are not provided; no much larger clone lies one nucleotide away. The sample comes from a study of blood T cell repertoires in COVID-19 (dated by TCRdb to the early 2020s). Regarding the research as a whole: Collaborator samples came from the United States, Italy and Spain and covered acute and convalescent phases of COVID-19. The repertoires were made available in a free public database intended to serve as a resource for research on the immune response to SARS-CoV-2. Samples came from the ongoing ImmuneRACE study (first 160 participants) plus 1,254 subjects from 6 global collaborators. Where available, HLA class I and class II types were obtained from metadata supplied by the sample provider rather than from assay-based typing. The material from the prospective study consisted of cDNA or gDNA derived from T cells, B-cell-depleted T cells, or PBMCs. Subjects who had been exposed to COVID-19, were actively infected with it, or had recovered from it provided the deeply sampled blood TCRbeta repertoires that made up the dataset. Sample metadata almost always included a de-identified subject ID, COVID-19 status, age in years and sex.

Overall study results and their limits: How much clinical and demographic metadata was included differed by source and by participant, and the metadata was provided uncurated.

Trimming leaves V shorter by 5 bases and J shorter by 1 base, with the junction holding 2 bases beyond the gene matches. From a lookup of the germline V gene (reference sequence), CDR1 and CDR2 are LNHNV and YYDKDF. The CDR3 spans 14 residues, from the cysteine through the phenylalanine. Only CDR3 DNA is held: 42 bases, read in frame from base 1. Collaborating institutions collected whole blood in K2EDTA tubes following their own protocols. Collaborator samples were shipped for TCRbeta analysis as frozen whole blood, isolated PBMCs, or DNA extracted from either sample type. TCRbeta CDR3 regions were amplified from genomic DNA by means of the immunoSEQ Assay, a bias-controlled multiplex PCR. Per the authors' processing: The number of nucleated cells in each sample was estimated from the amplification of reference gene primers within the assay. To quantify the absolute abundance of each unique TCRbeta CDR3 rearrangement, sequence reads were collapsed and filtered. For each sample, productive Simpson clonality was calculated as the square root of Simpson's diversity index over productive rearrangements. Entries here come from immuneACCESS through TCRdb and include only in-frame sequences with V and J called. Some clones fail to appear in such tables; in the studies checked, an unresolved V gene covers under half of the shortfall, and the cause of the remainder is unknown. D and trimming come from the DNA, and the V and J calls and clone size come from that table. This sample is represented by over 200,000 clones; 75% to 90% of them were singletons. In total, the top ten clones hold about 5% of the sample.

This sequence originates from a human donor in a cohort sampled during active COVID-19. The sequencing input was peripheral blood. The chain couples TRBV15 to TRBJ2-3, and 8 junction bases match TRBD2. The DNA sequence is as follows: TGTGCCACCAGCGCGGGAGGTGGCACAGATACGCAGTATTTT. Its translation reads: CATSAGGGTDTQYF.